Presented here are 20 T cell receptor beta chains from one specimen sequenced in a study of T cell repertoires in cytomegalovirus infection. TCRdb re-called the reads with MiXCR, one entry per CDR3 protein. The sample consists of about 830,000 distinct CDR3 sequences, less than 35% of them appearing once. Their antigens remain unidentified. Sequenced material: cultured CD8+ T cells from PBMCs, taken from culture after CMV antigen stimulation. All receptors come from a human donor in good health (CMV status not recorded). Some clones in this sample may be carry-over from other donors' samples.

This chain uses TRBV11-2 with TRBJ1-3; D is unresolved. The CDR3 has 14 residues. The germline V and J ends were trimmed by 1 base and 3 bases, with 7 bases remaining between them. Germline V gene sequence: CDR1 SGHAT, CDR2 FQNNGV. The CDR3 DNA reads TGTGCCAGCAGCTTAGGGACCCATGGAAACACCATATATTTT. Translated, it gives CASSLGTHGNTIYF.

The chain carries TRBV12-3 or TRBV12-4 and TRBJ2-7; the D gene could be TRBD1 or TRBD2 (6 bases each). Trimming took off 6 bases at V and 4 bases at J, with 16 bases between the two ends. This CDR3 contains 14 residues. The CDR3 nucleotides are TGTGCCAGCAGCCTAGAGGGGGGCAAGTACGAGCAGTACTTC. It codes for CASSLEGGKYEQYF.

The CDR3 coding sequence is TGTGCCAGCAGCCGACGAGGGAATGGCTACACCTTC. Amino acid sequence: CASSRRGNGYTF. This chain uses TRBV7-2 with TRBJ1-2; the D is unclear. The germline CDR1 and CDR2 sequences are SGHTA and FQGNSA. V lost 5 bases and J 6 bases, leaving 10 bases between the germline ends. The CDR3 is made up of 12 amino acids.

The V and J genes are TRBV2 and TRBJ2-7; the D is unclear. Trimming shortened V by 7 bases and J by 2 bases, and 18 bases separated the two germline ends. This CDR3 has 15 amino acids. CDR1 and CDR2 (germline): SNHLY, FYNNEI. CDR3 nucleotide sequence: TGTGCCAGCAACCTCGAAGGAATGTCGACCTACGAGCAGTACGTC. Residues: CASNLEGMSTYEQYV.

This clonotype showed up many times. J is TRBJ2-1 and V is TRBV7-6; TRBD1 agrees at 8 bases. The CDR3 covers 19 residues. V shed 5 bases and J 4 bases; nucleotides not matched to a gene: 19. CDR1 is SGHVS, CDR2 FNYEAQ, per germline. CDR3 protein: CASSGDRDRPRGWYNEQFF. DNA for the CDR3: TGTGCCAGCAGCGGGGACCGGGACAGGCCTCGAGGGTGGTACAATGAGCAGTTCTTC.

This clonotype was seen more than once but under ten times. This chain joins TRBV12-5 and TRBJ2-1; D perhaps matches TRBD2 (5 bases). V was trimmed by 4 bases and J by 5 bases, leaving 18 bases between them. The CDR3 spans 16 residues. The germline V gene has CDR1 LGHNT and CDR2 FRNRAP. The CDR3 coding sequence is TGTGCTAGTGGTTCCCGGGAAGGTCAGTTAAACAATGAGCAGTTCTTC. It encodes CASGSREGQLNNEQFF.

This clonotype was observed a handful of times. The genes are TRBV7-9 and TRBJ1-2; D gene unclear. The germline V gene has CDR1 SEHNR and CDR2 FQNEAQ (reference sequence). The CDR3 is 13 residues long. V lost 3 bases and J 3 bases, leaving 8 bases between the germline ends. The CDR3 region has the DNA TGTGCCAGCAGCTTGGCCAACCACTATGGCTACACCTTC. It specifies CASSLANHYGYTF. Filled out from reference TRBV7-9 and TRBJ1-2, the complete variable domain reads DTGVSQNPRHKITKRGQNVTFRCDPISEHNRLYWYRQTLGQGPEFLTYFQNEAQLEKSRLLSDRFSAERPKGSFSTLEIQRTEQGDSAMYLCASSLANHYGYTFGSGTRLTVV.

CDR3 sequence: CATAHGRQGIYEQYF. As DNA, the CDR3 is TGTGCCACCGCTCACGGCAGACAGGGGATCTACGAGCAGTACTTC. The J gene is TRBJ2-7, the V gene TRBV24-1; 8 bases map to TRBD1. The germline gives CDR1 KGHDR, CDR2 SFDVKD. The CDR3 totals 15 residues. Unmatched junction bases numbered 12, after V lost 9 bases and J lost 3 bases.

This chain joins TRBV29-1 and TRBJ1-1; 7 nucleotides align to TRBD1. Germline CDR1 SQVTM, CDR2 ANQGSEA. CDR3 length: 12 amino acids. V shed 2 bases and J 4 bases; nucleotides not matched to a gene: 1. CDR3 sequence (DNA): TGCAGCGTTGAACCAGGGGGCACTGAAGCTTTCTTT. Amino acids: CSVEPGGTEAFF.

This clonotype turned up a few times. CDR3 region: CASRLGAGGIYNEQFF. The CDR3 DNA sequence: TGTGCCAGCAGACTCGGAGCGGGGGGAATCTACAATGAGCAGTTCTTC. The chain couples TRBV6-5 to TRBJ2-1; 9 bases map to TRBD2. The V gene end was trimmed by 6 bases and the J gene end by 3 bases; junction bases not matched to a gene: 9. There are 16 residues in the CDR3. Germline CDR1 reads MNHEY; CDR2 reads SVGAGI.

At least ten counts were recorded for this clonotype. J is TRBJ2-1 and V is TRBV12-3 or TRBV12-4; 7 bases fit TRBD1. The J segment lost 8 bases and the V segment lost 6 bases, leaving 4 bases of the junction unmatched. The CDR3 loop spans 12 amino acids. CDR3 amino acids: CASSYRGDEQFF. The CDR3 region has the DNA TGTGCCAGCAGCTACAGGGGAGATGAGCAGTTCTTC.

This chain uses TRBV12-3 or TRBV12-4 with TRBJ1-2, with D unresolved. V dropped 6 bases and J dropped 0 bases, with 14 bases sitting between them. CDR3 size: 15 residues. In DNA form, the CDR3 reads TGTGCCAGCAGGCGTTCGAGAGGTTCTAACTATGGCTACACCTTC. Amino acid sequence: CASRRSRGSNYGYTF.

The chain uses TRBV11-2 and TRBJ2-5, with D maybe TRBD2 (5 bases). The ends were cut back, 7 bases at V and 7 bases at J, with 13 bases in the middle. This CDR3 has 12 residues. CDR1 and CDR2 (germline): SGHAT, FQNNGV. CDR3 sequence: CASTPSAGTQYF. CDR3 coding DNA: TGTGCCAGCACTCCCTCCGCGGGGACCCAGTACTTC.

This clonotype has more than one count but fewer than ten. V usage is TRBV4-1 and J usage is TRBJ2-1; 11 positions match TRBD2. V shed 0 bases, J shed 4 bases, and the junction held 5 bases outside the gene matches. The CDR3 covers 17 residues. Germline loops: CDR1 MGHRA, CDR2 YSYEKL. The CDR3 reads CASSQDSSSGGYNEQFF. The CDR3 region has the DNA TGCGCCAGCAGCCAAGATTCCTCTAGCGGGGGGTACAATGAGCAGTTCTTC.

CDR3 protein: CASSLTGVADTQYF. The CDR3 nucleotides read TGTGCCAGCAGCTTGACAGGGGTCGCAGATACGCAGTATTTT. J is TRBJ2-3 and V is TRBV12-3 or TRBV12-4, with TRBD1 matching over 8 bases. V gave up 6 bases and J gave up 4 bases; unmatched junction bases: 6. The length of the CDR3 is 14 residues.

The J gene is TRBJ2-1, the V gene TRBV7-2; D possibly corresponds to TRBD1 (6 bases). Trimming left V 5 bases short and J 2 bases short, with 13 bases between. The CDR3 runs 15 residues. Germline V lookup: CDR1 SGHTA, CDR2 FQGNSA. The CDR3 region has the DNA TGTGCCAGCAGCCCCAGTTGGACAGCCTACAATGAGCAGTTCTTC. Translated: CASSPSWTAYNEQFF.

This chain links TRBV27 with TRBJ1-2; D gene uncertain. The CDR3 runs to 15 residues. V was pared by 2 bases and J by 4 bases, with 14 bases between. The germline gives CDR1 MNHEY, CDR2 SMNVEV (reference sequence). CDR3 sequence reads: CASSLKDSYFYGYTF. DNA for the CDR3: TGTGCCAGCAGTTTAAAGGATTCTTACTTCTATGGCTACACCTTC.

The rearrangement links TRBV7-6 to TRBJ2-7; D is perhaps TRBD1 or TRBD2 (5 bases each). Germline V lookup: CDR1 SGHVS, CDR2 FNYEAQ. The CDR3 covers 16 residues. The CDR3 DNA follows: TGTGTCAGCAGCTTAGCGCTGGGGGATCTAGGCTACGAACAGTACGTC. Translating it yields CVSSLALGDLGYEQYV.

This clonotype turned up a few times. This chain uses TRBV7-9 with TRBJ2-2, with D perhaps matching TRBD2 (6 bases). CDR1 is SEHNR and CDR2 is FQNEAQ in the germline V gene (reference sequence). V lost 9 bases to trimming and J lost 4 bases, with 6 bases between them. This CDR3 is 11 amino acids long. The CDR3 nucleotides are TGTGCCAGGGAGGGCACCGGGGAGCTGTTTTTT. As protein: CAREGTGELFF.

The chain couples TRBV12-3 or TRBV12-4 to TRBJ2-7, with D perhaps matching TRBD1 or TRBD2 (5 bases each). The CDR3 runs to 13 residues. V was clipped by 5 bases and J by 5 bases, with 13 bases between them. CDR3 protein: CASSTGLGHEQYV. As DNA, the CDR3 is TGTGCCAGCAGTACAGGACTGGGCCACGAGCAGTACGTC.